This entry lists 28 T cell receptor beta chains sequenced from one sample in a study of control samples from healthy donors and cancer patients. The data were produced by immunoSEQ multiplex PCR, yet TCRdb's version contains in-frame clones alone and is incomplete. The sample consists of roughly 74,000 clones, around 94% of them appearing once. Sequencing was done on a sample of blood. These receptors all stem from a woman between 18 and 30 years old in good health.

The DNA for the CDR3 is TGTGCCAGCAGTTCCCGAGCGGGAAACAACGAGCAGTACTTC. It codes for CASSSRAGNNEQYF. The rearrangement uses TRBV27 and TRBJ2-7; TRBD2 agrees at 7 bases. From germline, CDR1 is MNHEY and CDR2 SMNVEV (reference sequence). This CDR3 has 14 amino acids. The V segment lost 4 bases and the J segment 5 bases; nucleotides outside the gene matches: 8.

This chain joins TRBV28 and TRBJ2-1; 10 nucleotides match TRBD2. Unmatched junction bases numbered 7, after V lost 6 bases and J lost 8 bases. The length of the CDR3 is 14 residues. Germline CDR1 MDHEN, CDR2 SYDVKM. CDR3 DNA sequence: TGTGCCAGCAGACCTAGCGGGGGTCGTGATGAGCAGTTCTTC. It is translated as CASRPSGGRDEQFF.

CDR3 in DNA: TGTGCCAGCTCACGCTCAAGAGGTCAGGAAGCTTTCTTT. Amino acid sequence: CASSRSRGQEAFF. The rearrangement joins TRBV18 to TRBJ1-1; D remains ambiguous. This CDR3 is 13 amino acids long. Germline lookup yields CDR1 KGHSH and CDR2 LQKENI. The V end lost 4 bases, the J end lost 8 bases, and 14 bases lay between the germline ends.

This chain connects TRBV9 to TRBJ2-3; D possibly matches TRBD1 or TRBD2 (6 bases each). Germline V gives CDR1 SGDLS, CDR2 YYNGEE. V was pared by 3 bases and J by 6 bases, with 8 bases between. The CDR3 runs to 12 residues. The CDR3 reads CASSGGADTQYF. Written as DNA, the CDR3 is TGTGCCAGCAGCGGGGGGGCGGATACGCAGTATTTT. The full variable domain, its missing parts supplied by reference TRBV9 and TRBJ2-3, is DSGVTQTPKHLITATGQRVTLRCSPRSGDLSVYWYQQSLDQGLQFLIQYYNGEERAKGNILERFSAQQFPDLHSELNLSSLELGDSALYFCASSGGADTQYFGPGTRLTVL.

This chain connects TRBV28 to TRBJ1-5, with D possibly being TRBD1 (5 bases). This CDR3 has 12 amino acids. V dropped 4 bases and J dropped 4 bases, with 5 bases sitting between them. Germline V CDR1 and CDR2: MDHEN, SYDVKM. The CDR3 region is CASSWGNQPQHF. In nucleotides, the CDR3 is TGTGCCAGCAGTTGGGGGAATCAGCCCCAGCATTTT.

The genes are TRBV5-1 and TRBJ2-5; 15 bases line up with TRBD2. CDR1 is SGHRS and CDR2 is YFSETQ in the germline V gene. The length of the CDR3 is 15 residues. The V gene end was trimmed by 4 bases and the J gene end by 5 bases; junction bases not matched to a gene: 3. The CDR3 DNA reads TGCGCCAGCAGCAACGGACTAGCGGGAGGGGAGACCCAGTACTTC. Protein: CASSNGLAGGETQYF.

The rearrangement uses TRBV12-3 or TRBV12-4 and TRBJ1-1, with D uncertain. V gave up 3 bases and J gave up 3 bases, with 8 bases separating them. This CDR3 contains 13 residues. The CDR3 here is CASSFSGYTEAFF. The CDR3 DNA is TGTGCCAGCAGTTTCTCGGGTTACACTGAAGCTTTCTTT.

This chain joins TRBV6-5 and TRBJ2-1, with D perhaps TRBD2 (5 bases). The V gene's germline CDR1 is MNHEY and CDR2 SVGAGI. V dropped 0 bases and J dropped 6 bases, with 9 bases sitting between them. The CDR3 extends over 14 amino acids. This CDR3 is CASSYSIGGNEQFF. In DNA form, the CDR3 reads TGTGCCAGCAGTTACTCGATTGGAGGCAATGAGCAGTTCTTC.

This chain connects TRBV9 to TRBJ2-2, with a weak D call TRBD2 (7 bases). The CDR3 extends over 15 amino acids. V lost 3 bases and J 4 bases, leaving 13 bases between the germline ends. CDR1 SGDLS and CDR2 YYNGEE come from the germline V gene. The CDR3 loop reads CASSAQGGGTGELFF. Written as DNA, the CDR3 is TGTGCCAGCAGCGCTCAGGGAGGGGGCACCGGGGAGCTGTTTTTT.

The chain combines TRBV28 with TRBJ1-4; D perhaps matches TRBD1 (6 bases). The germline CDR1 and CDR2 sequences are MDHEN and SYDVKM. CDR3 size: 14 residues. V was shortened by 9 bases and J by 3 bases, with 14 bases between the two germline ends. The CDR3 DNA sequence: TGTGCCAGAGCCCGGGACACCCCTAATGAAAAACTGTTTTTT. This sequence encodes CARARDTPNEKLFF.

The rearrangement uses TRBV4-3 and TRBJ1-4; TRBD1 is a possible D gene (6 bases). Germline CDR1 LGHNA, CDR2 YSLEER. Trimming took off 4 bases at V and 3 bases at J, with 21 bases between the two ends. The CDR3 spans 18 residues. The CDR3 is CASSPKGGGIGANEKLFF. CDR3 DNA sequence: TGCGCCAGCAGCCCAAAGGGGGGTGGGATTGGAGCTAATGAAAAACTGTTTTTT.

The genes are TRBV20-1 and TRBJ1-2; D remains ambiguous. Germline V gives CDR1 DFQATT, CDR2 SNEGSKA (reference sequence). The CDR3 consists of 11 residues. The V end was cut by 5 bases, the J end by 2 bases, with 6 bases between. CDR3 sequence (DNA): TGCAGTGCTCGATACAACTATGGCTACACCTTC. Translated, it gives CSARYNYGYTF.

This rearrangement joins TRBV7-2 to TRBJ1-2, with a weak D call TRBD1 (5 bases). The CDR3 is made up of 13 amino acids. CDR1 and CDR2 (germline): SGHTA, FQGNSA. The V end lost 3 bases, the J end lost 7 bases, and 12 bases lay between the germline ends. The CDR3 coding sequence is TGTGCCAGCAGCTTGTCCCGAAGGGGTGGCTACACCTTC. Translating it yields CASSLSRRGGYTF.

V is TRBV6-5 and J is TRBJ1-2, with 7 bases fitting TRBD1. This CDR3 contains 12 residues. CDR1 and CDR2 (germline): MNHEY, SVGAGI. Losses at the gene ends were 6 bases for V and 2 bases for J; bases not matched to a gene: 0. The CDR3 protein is CASRQGNYGYTF. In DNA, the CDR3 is TGTGCCAGCAGACAGGGGAACTATGGCTACACCTTC.

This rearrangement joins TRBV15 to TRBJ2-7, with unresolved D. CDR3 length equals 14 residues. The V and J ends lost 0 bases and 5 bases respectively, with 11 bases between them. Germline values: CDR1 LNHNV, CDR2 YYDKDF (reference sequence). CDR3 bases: TGTGCCACCAGCAGAGATAGGGCGTCTAACGAGCAGTACTTC. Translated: CATSRDRASNEQYF.

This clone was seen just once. CDR3 protein: CASSWTDYNEQFF. DNA for the CDR3: TGTGCCAGCAGTTGGACAGACTACAATGAGCAGTTCTTC. The chain combines TRBV6-5 with TRBJ2-1; tentative D call: TRBD1 (6 bases). The germline CDR1 and CDR2 sequences are MNHEY and SVGAGI. This CDR3 spans 13 amino acids. Deletions cut 4 bases from V and 3 bases from J, with 7 bases between.

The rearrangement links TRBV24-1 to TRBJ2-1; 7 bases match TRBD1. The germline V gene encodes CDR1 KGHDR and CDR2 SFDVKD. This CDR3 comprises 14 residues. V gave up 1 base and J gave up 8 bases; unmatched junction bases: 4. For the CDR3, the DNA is TGTGCCACCAGTGATTTAGACAGGGAATATGAGCAGTTCTTC. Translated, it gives CATSDLDREYEQFF.

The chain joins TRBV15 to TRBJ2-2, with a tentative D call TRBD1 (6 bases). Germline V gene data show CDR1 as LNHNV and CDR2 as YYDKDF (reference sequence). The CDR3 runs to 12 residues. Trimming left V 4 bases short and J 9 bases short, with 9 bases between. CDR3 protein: CATSIGGRELFF. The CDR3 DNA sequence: TGTGCCACCAGCATAGGGGGTCGGGAGCTGTTTTTT.

The CDR3 region is CASSILGQGKVNEKLFF. In nucleotides, the CDR3 is TGTGCCAGCAGTATACTAGGACAGGGGAAGGTGAATGAAAAACTGTTTTTT. The chain is built from TRBV28 and TRBJ1-4; 9 bases fit TRBD1. The V and J ends lost 5 bases and 5 bases, in that order; junction bases with no gene match: 12. The CDR3 extends over 17 amino acids. The germline V gene encodes CDR1 MDHEN and CDR2 SYDVKM.

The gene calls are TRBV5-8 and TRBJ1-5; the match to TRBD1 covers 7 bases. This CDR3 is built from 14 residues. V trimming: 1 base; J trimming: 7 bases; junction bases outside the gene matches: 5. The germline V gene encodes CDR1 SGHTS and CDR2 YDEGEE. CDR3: CASSLTGVTQPQHF. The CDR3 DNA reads TGTGCCAGCAGCTTGACAGGGGTTACACAGCCCCAGCATTTT.

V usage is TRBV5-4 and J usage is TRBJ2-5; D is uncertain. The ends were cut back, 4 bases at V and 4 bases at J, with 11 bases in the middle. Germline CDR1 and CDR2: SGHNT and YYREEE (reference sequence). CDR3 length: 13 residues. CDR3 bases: TGTGCCAGCAGCCTACCGGCGTCAGAGACCCAGTACTTC. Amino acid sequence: CASSLPASETQYF.

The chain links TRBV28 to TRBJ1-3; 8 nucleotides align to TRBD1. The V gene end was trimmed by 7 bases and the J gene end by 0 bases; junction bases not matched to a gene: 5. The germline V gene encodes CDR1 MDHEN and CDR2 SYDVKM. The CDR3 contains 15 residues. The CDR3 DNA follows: TGTGCCAGCACGCCCACAGGGGGCTCTGGAAACACCATATATTTT. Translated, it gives CASTPTGGSGNTIYF.

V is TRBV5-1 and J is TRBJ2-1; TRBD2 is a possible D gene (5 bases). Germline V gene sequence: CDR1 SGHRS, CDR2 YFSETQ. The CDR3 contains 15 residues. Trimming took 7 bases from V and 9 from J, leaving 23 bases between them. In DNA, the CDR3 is TGCGCCAGCTGGTTGGAGGACCCCAGATATAGTGAGCAGTTCTTC. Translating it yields CASWLEDPRYSEQFF.

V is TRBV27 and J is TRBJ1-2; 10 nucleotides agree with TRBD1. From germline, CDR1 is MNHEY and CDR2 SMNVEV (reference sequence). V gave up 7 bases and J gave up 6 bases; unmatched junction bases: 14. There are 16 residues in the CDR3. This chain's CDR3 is CASTKWGTGVWDGYTF. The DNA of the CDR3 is TGTGCCAGCACCAAATGGGGGACAGGGGTTTGGGATGGCTACACCTTC.

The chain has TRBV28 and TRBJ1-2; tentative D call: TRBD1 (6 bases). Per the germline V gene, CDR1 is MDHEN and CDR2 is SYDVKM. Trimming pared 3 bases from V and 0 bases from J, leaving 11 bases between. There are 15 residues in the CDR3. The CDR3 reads CASSLMGTTNYGYTF. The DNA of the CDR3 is TGTGCCAGCAGTTTGATGGGGACAACTAACTATGGCTACACCTTC.

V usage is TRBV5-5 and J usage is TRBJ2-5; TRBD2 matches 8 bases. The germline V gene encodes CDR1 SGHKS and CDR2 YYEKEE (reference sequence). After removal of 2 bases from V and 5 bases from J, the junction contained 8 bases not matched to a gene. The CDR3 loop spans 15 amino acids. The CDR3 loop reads CASSLGRGRLETQYF. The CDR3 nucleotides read TGTGCCAGCAGCTTAGGTCGCGGGAGGTTGGAGACCCAGTACTTC.

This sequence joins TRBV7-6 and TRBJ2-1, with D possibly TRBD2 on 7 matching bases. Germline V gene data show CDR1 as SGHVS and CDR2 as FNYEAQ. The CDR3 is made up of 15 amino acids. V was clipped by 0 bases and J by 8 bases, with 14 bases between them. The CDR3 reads CASSLAPWGGHEQFF. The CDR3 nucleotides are TGTGCCAGCAGCTTAGCGCCTTGGGGGGGCCATGAGCAGTTCTTC. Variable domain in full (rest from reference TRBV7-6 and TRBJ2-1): GAGVSQSPRYKVTKRGQDVALRCDPISGHVSLYWYRQALGQGPEFLTYFNYEAQQDKSGLPNDRFSAERPEGSISTLTIQRTEQRDSAMYRCASSLAPWGGHEQFFGPGTRLTVL.

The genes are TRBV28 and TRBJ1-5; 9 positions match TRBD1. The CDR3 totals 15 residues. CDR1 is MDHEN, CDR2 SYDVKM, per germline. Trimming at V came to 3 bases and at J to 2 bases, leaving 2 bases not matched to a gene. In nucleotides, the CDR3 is TGTGCCAGCAGTTTCGGGGACAGGGGCAATCAGCCCCAGCATTTT. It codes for CASSFGDRGNQPQHF.